This is a list of T cell receptor beta chains from one sample in a study of blood T cell repertoires in COVID-19. The method was immunoSEQ multiplex PCR; TCRdb's version includes in-frame clones alone and lacks a portion of them. Found here are about 180,000 clones, around 85% of them singletons; the top ten hold under 9.5%. Sequenced material: peripheral blood. These receptors all come from a man aged 50-59 years with active or convalescent COVID-19. Each CDR3 is given without its conserved first and last residue. Fields, in order: V gene, J gene, CDR3 length, CDR3 protein.

V: TRBV5-6; J: TRBJ2-2; length: 13; CDR3: ASSLTGTYPGELF
V: TRBV14; J: TRBJ1-1; length: 11; CDR3: ASSHWTEVEAF
V: TRBV6-1; J: TRBJ1-3; length: 13; CDR3: ASSEQLWSGNTIY
V: TRBV10-1; J: TRBJ1-2; length: 12; CDR3: ASSDGTGNYGYT
V: TRBV2; J: TRBJ2-5; length: 10; CDR3: ASSGVQETQY
V: TRBV19; J: TRBJ2-3; length: 13; CDR3: ATNPSAGSTDTQY
V: TRBV4-1; J: TRBJ2-7; length: 13; CDR3: ASSHPQGGVYEQY
V: TRBV6-5; J: TRBJ2-1; length: 11; CDR3: ASSHSRRDEQF
V: TRBV6-5; J: TRBJ2-7; length: 12; CDR3: ASLPGTGSWEQY
V: TRBV12-3/TRBV12-4; J: TRBJ1-2; length: 10; CDR3: ASSSAAYGYT
V: TRBV6-1; J: TRBJ1-5; length: 15; CDR3: ASSDFMDRGLNQPQH
V: TRBV9; J: TRBJ1-6; length: 12; CDR3: ASSVGTLNSPLH
V: TRBV7-2; J: TRBJ1-4; length: 14; CDR3: ASSFGFGQGNEKLF
V: TRBV18; J: TRBJ1-6; length: 13; CDR3: ASSLGTGANSPLH
V: TRBV4-1; J: TRBJ1-5; length: 16; CDR3: ASSQEPHRGSSNQPQH
V: TRBV30; J: TRBJ2-7; length: 14; CDR3: AWSPAMSGQGYEQY
V: TRBV4-1; J: TRBJ2-1; length: 14; CDR3: ASSQGLGTEYNEQF
V: TRBV14; J: TRBJ1-2; length: 13; CDR3: ASSPSALPNYGYT
V: TRBV6-7; J: TRBJ2-1; length: 13; CDR3: ASRPWTSGYNEQF
V: TRBV10-1; J: TRBJ2-1; length: 14; CDR3: ASSELGEGTSNEQF
V: TRBV2; J: TRBJ1-4; length: 12; CDR3: ASSSDRGIKKLF
V: TRBV7-9; J: TRBJ1-1; length: 13; CDR3: ASSVGQGENTEAF
V: TRBV10-3; J: TRBJ1-5; length: 14; CDR3: AISEGQGGTDQPQH
V: TRBV15; J: TRBJ2-5; length: 12; CDR3: ATRVTGVEETQY
V: TRBV7-3; J: TRBJ1-3; length: 13; CDR3: ASSRTGDSGNTIY
V: TRBV19; J: TRBJ1-3; length: 9; CDR3: ASKGLDTIY
V: TRBV3-1/TRBV3-2; J: TRBJ2-1; length: 20; CDR3: ASSQDMGTGGRSSAARNEQF
V: TRBV4-1; J: TRBJ2-2; length: 12; CDR3: ASSQEYRPGELF
V: TRBV5-1; J: TRBJ2-2; length: 12; CDR3: ASTPSGFAGELF
V: TRBV6-4; J: TRBJ2-1; length: 12; CDR3: ASSDSTTHDEQF
V: TRBV3-1/TRBV3-2; J: TRBJ1-6; length: 13; CDR3: ASSQDKGADSPLH
V: TRBV27; J: TRBJ1-1; length: 13; CDR3: ASSFTPDTSTEAF
V: TRBV4-3; J: TRBJ1-4; length: 13; CDR3: ASSPGDATNEKLF
V: TRBV19; J: TRBJ1-1; length: 12; CDR3: ASSITGQGTEAF
V: TRBV27; J: TRBJ1-5; length: 13; CDR3: ASSSQESSNQPQH
V: TRBV19; J: TRBJ2-2; length: 13; CDR3: ASRARGLNTGELF
V: TRBV4-2; J: TRBJ1-3; length: 13; CDR3: ASSQESQAGNTIY
V: TRBV24-1; J: TRBJ1-5; length: 11; CDR3: ATSDSRVGAQH
V: TRBV29-1; J: TRBJ1-2; length: 10; CDR3: SVDPGSGGYT
V: TRBV20-1; J: TRBJ1-2; length: 12; CDR3: SASGQGSNYGYT
V: TRBV14; J: TRBJ2-1; length: 13; CDR3: ASTPLSGGQGEQF
V: TRBV24-1; J: TRBJ2-1; length: 14; CDR3: ATSDLWTASYNEQF
V: TRBV11-1; J: TRBJ1-1; length: 13; CDR3: ASSKGQGWNTEAF
V: TRBV6-2/TRBV6-3; J: TRBJ1-5; length: 12; CDR3: ASSFTESNQPQH
V: TRBV5-4; J: TRBJ2-2; length: 11; CDR3: ASSLQITGELF
V: TRBV9; J: TRBJ2-7; length: 13; CDR3: ASSDSGQISYEQY
V: TRBV7-6; J: TRBJ2-4; length: 13; CDR3: ASSSSPRRQDIQY
V: TRBV3-1/TRBV3-2; J: TRBJ1-5; length: 11; CDR3: ASSQDDSQPQH
V: TRBV7-9; J: TRBJ1-4; length: 10; CDR3: ASSRLGEVLF